The 29 T cell receptor beta chains given below trace back to one sample, sequenced in a study of shared clonotypes between healthy human individuals. Measured with immunoSEQ multiplex PCR; TCRdb has only the in-frame clones, and not every one. The repertoire holds about 1.5 million clones, approximately 97% seen once, with roughly 1.2% in the top ten. Sequenced input: naive CD4+ T cells sorted from blood. This sample's subset: CD45RA+ positively selected. These receptors originate from a man aged 25-45 years in good health.

This clone appeared once. The gene calls are TRBV5-8 and TRBJ2-5; tentatively, D is TRBD1 (6 bases). Between the trimmed V and J ends, which lost 0 bases and 5 bases, there was a span of 14 bases. The CDR3 totals 15 residues. Germline V gene lookup returns CDR1 SGHTS and CDR2 YDEGEE. CDR3 coding DNA: TGTGCCAGCAGCTTGGCCTCAGGGGCGAGGGAGACCCAGTACTTC. As protein: CASSLASGARETQYF.

The rearrangement links TRBV6-4 to TRBJ2-5; perhaps TRBD2 as D (5 bases). Germline-derived CDR1 and CDR2 are MRHNA and SNTAGT. CDR3 length: 13 amino acids. The V end lost 3 bases, the J end lost 4 bases, and 9 bases lay between the germline ends. The CDR3 spells CASSEVEGETQYF. The CDR3 region has the DNA TGTGCCAGCAGTGAGGTAGAGGGAGAGACCCAGTACTTC.

This chain connects TRBV27 to TRBJ2-7; D gene unclear. V dropped 3 bases and J dropped 2 bases, with 17 bases sitting between them. Looked up from germline, CDR1 is MNHEY and CDR2 is SMNVEV (reference sequence). The CDR3 sequence is 16 residues long. The CDR3, as DNA: TGTGCCAGCAGTTTCCGTGCCGGACCAGTTACCTACGAGCAGTACTTC. This codes for CASSFRAGPVTYEQYF.

DNA for the CDR3: TGCGCCAGCAGCCAAGAACAGGGGATTGGCTACACCTTC. As protein: CASSQEQGIGYTF. This chain connects TRBV5-1 to TRBJ1-2; TRBD1 matches 7 bases. V lost 4 bases, J lost 7 bases, and 7 bases stayed unmatched. The CDR3 runs to 13 residues. Germline V CDR1 and CDR2: SGHRS, YFSETQ.

This chain connects TRBV28 to TRBJ2-3, with 9 bases matching TRBD2. J was trimmed by 8 bases and V by 11 bases; bases with no gene match: 11. Germline V gene lookup returns CDR1 MDHEN and CDR2 SYDVKM. The CDR3 sequence is 13 residues long. The CDR3 here is CALGASGTLTQYF. The CDR3 DNA sequence: TGTGCCTTGGGAGCTAGCGGGACCCTTACGCAGTATTTT.

This chain links TRBV11-3 with TRBJ2-5; 10 bases fit TRBD1. Germline CDR1 reads SGHNT; CDR2 reads YENEEA. The CDR3 extends over 16 amino acids. The trim removed 3 bases at V and 4 bases at J, leaving 8 bases unmatched. CDR3: CASSLGGTGVLETQYF. CDR3 coding DNA: TGTGCCAGCAGCTTGGGGGGGACAGGGGTGTTAGAGACCCAGTACTTC.

The J gene is TRBJ1-5, the V gene TRBV11-2; TRBD1 matches at 7 bases. CDR1 is SGHAT and CDR2 is FQNNGV in the germline V gene. This CDR3 is built from 15 residues. With V trimmed by 1 base and J by 7 bases, 7 bases remained unmatched. In DNA, the CDR3 is TGTGCCAGCAGCTTAGGAGACAGGGTAGGCCAGCCCCAGCATTTT. Translating it yields CASSLGDRVGQPQHF.

V usage is TRBV5-4 and J usage is TRBJ2-2; tentatively, D is TRBD2 (5 bases). There are 14 residues in the CDR3. Germline V gene data show CDR1 as SGHNT and CDR2 as YYREEE (reference sequence). V lost 4 bases, J lost 6 bases, and 13 bases lay in between. CDR3: CASSRFSVPGELFF. The CDR3 coding sequence is TGTGCCAGCAGCCGTTTTAGCGTTCCCGGGGAGCTGTTTTTT.

The CDR3: CASSLSLMDRALKAFF. The CDR3 DNA is TGTGCCAGCAGTTTAAGCCTAATGGACAGGGCGCTAAAAGCTTTCTTT. The chain combines TRBV28 with TRBJ1-1; 8 bases are a match to TRBD1. V gave up 2 bases and J gave up 9 bases; unmatched junction bases: 14. The CDR3 loop spans 16 amino acids. Germline CDR1 is MDHEN and CDR2 is SYDVKM.

The chain's CDR3 is CASSRREVGKNEQFF. DNA for the CDR3: TGCGCCAGCAGCCGCCGGGAGGTGGGAAAAAATGAGCAGTTCTTC. The gene calls are TRBV4-3 and TRBJ2-1, with 7 nucleotides matching TRBD2. Germline V CDR1 and CDR2: LGHNA, YSLEER. The CDR3 covers 15 residues. J gave up 7 bases and V 4 bases, and 10 bases lay outside the gene matches.

The chain combines TRBV28 with TRBJ2-1; weak D call: TRBD2 (6 bases). Germline values: CDR1 MDHEN, CDR2 SYDVKM. V dropped 8 bases and J dropped 5 bases, with 13 bases sitting between them. CDR3 length: 13 residues. The CDR3 spells CASSSSGHNEQFF. The CDR3 nucleotides are TGTGCCAGCTCCTCCAGCGGGCACAATGAGCAGTTCTTC.

This rearrangement joins TRBV7-2 to TRBJ1-5, with TRBD1 as a possible D gene (5 bases). V shed 3 bases and J shed 2 bases, with 11 bases lying between them. Germline V CDR1 and CDR2: SGHTA, FQGNSA. The CDR3 spans 15 residues. The chain's CDR3 is CASSLGDSGNQPQHF. CDR3 nucleotide sequence: TGTGCCAGCAGCTTGGGGGATTCGGGCAATCAGCCCCAGCATTTT.

This chain uses TRBV29-1 with TRBJ2-3, with 10 bases identical to TRBD1. V shed 7 bases, J shed 6 bases, and the junction held 13 bases outside the gene matches. CDR1 and CDR2 (germline): SQVTM, ANQGSEA. This CDR3 region has 15 residues. The DNA for the CDR3 is TGCAGCGCAACCTGGGGACAGGGGCCCGGCGATACGCAGTATTTT. Encoded protein: CSATWGQGPGDTQYF.

The CDR3 DNA reads as TGCGCCAGCAGCTTGGGACTAGCGGGAGGAAATACGGAGCAGTACTTC. Amino acids: CASSLGLAGGNTEQYF. The chain couples TRBV5-1 to TRBJ2-7; 13 nucleotides agree with TRBD2. Germline CDR1 and CDR2: SGHRS and YFSETQ. CDR3 length equals 16 residues. The junction had 7 bases not matched to a gene; V was cut back by 0 bases and J by 7 bases.

The J gene is TRBJ2-1, the V gene TRBV28; D not certain. Germline lookup yields CDR1 MDHEN and CDR2 SYDVKM. This CDR3 has 11 residues. Trimming stripped 5 bases from V and 7 bases from J, with 6 bases between. The DNA for the CDR3 is TGTGCCAGCAGTATTCCGAATGAGCAGTTCTTC. It translates to CASSIPNEQFF.

The chain has TRBV11-3 and TRBJ1-5; no definite D call. Trimming took 7 bases from V and 2 from J, leaving 9 bases between them. CDR1 SGHNT and CDR2 YENEEA come from the germline V gene. The CDR3 is 13 residues long. CDR3 nucleotides: TGTGCCAGCACCGGAGCGGGCAATCAGCCCCAGCATTTT. Translation: CASTGAGNQPQHF.

This chain connects TRBV5-4 to TRBJ1-2; the D gene is possibly TRBD1 (5 bases). Germline V lookup: CDR1 SGHNT, CDR2 YYREEE (reference sequence). This CDR3 is 15 amino acids long. V lost 6 bases to trimming and J lost 5 bases, with 20 bases between them. CDR3 residues: CASNRSPDSAYGYTF. The CDR3 DNA follows: TGTGCCAGCAACAGATCCCCCGACAGCGCTTATGGCTACACCTTC.

This chain's CDR3 is CSANAQETQYF. CDR3 coding DNA: TGCAGTGCTAATGCCCAAGAGACCCAGTACTTC. The rearrangement links TRBV20-1 to TRBJ2-5, with D uncertain. The CDR3 spans 11 residues. With 4 bases removed from V and 1 base from J, the gap between germline ends came to 4 bases. Per germline, CDR1 DFQATT and CDR2 SNEGSKA (reference sequence).

The chain couples TRBV19 to TRBJ1-5, with TRBD1 matching over 12 bases. The trim removed 3 bases at V and 6 bases at J, leaving 6 bases unmatched. The CDR3 covers 16 residues. Per the germline V gene, CDR1 is LNHDA and CDR2 is SQIVND (reference sequence). CDR3 sequence reads: CASSITGTGGGQPQHF. In nucleotides, the CDR3 is TGTGCCAGTAGTATCACCGGGACAGGGGGCGGTCAGCCCCAGCATTTT.

V and J are TRBV10-3 and TRBJ2-7; D is unclear. Germline CDR1 is ENHRY and CDR2 is SYGVKD. Trimming stripped 3 bases from V and 1 base from J, with 7 bases between. This CDR3 comprises 13 residues. The CDR3 DNA reads as TGTGCCATCAGTGATGTCAGATCCTACGAGCAGTACTTC. It yields the protein CAISDVRSYEQYF.

This clone was seen once. The rearrangement uses TRBV7-9 and TRBJ2-5; D may correspond to TRBD1 or TRBD2 (5 bases each). Trimming left V 6 bases short and J 1 base short, with 18 bases between. Germline V gene lookup returns CDR1 SEHNR and CDR2 FQNEAQ (reference sequence). There are 16 residues in the CDR3. CDR3 bases: TGTGCCAGCAGGACCTGGGGCGGGCTTTCCCAAGAGACCCAGTACTTC. Its protein is CASRTWGGLSQETQYF.

The V gene is TRBV5-8, the J gene TRBJ2-3; TRBD2 aligns across 7 bases. Germline trimming cut 2 bases from V and 2 bases from J; bases unmatched to any gene: 8. The V gene's germline CDR1 is SGHTS and CDR2 YDEGEE. The CDR3 extends over 16 amino acids. CDR3 region: CASSFSSGTHTDTQYF. The CDR3 DNA follows: TGTGCCAGCAGCTTCTCAAGCGGGACCCACACAGATACGCAGTATTTT.

The V and J genes are TRBV21-1 and TRBJ1-5; no DNA check was done on the table's D call, TRBD1. TRBV21-1 is a listed pseudogene. The length of the CDR3 is 17 residues. The CDR3 sequence is CASSKYRGRSSNQPQHF. The CDR3 DNA follows: TGTGCCAGCAGCAAATACAGGGGACGGAGCAGCAACCAGCCCCAGCATTTT.

V and J are TRBV9 and TRBJ2-2, with 11 bases that match TRBD2. J was trimmed by 4 bases and V by 0 bases; bases with no gene match: 2. This CDR3 is 16 amino acids long. CDR1 is SGDLS and CDR2 is YYNGEE in the germline V gene. The CDR3 spells CASSVGLAGITGELFF. The CDR3 nucleotides are TGTGCCAGCAGCGTAGGACTAGCGGGAATCACCGGGGAGCTGTTTTTT.

V is TRBV28 and J is TRBJ2-1; 10 positions agree with TRBD2. The germline CDR1 and CDR2 sequences are MDHEN and SYDVKM. CDR3 size: 16 residues. J gave up 4 bases and V 3 bases, and 6 bases lay outside the gene matches. The CDR3 here is CASSFPTSGLYNEQFF. For the CDR3, the DNA is TGTGCCAGCAGTTTCCCGACTAGCGGGCTATACAATGAGCAGTTCTTC.

The chain carries TRBV5-6 and TRBJ1-5; 8 bases fit TRBD1. This CDR3 is 15 amino acids long. The trim removed 4 bases at V and 2 bases at J, leaving 5 bases unmatched. The germline V gene encodes CDR1 SGHDT and CDR2 YYEEEE. CDR3 region: CASSVTGGRNQPQHF. CDR3 DNA: TGTGCCAGCAGCGTAACAGGGGGGCGCAATCAGCCCCAGCATTTT.

This chain connects TRBV18 to TRBJ1-1; 10 positions agree with TRBD1. Trimming at V came to 4 bases and at J to 1 base, leaving 12 bases not matched to a gene. Germline V gives CDR1 KGHSH, CDR2 LQKENI. CDR3 length: 18 amino acids. The CDR3, as DNA: TGTGCCAGCTCACTACTTGGGGACAGGGGCCCCACGAACACTGAAGCTTTCTTT. Translation: CASSLLGDRGPTNTEAFF.

On this clone: The junction and the germline gene differ at one end; a read error may be behind it. The chain employs TRBV7-9 and TRBJ1-2; 7 bases map to TRBD1. Germline V gene data show CDR1 as SEHNR and CDR2 as FQNEAQ (reference sequence). This CDR3 region has 15 residues. The CDR3: CAGSLLTGPNYGYTF. CDR3 DNA sequence: TGTGCCGGCAGCTTATTGACAGGGCCCAACTATGGCTACACCTTC.

V usage is TRBV7-2 and J usage is TRBJ2-7; no reliable D call. Germline values: CDR1 SGHTA, CDR2 FQGNSA. The germline V and J ends were trimmed by 2 bases and 6 bases, with 8 bases remaining between them. The CDR3 spans 12 residues. As DNA, the CDR3 is TGTGCCAGCAGCTTACAGCCTCGCGAGCAGTACTTC. Translation gives CASSLQPREQYF.